This paragraph covers one TCR beta chain sequence. Its antigen has not been determined. No base qualities exist here, and no much larger clone lies one base off it. The data were taken from a study of T-cell reconstitution after alpha-beta-depleted transplantation in children (dated by TCRdb to 2016 to 2018). As for the study more broadly: Using TCR repertoire profiling, the study quantitatively followed how T-cell immune reconstitution unfolded in children after TCRalphabeta/CD19-depleted allogeneic hematopoietic cell transplantation.

CDR3 length: 18 amino acids, cysteine to phenylalanine. Kept here is only the CDR3 DNA, which spans 54 bases and is read in frame from base 1. The method behind the library was PCR. The instrument given in TCRdb is Illumina HiSeq 2500. Molecular barcoding was employed in the preparation of TCR libraries, with unique molecular identifiers being used to normalize TCRbeta repertoire quantification. The raw public data were reprocessed by TCRdb itself: fastp quality trimming at Q25, MiXCR clonotype calling, in-frame beta chains only. Duplicate CDR3 protein sequences are folded into a single record with the most common DNA and genes. Recorded for this sample are around 600,000 distinct CDR3 sequences; under 12% of them occurred a single time. The biggest ten clones account for 4% to 5% of the sample.

Here the chain combines TRBV12-3 or TRBV12-4 and TRBJ2-1, with 15 bases aligning to TRBD2. This TCR was recovered from a human donor who donated a stem cell graft to a child with acute myeloid leukemia. Sequenced here: PBMCs from the stem cell graft donor, sampled from the stem cell graft. The CDR3: CTCSPGTSGGSSYNEQFF. Read as DNA, the sequence is TGTACCTGCAGTCCTGGGACTAGCGGGGGGAGCTCCTACAATGAGCAGTTCTTC.